These 5 T cell receptor beta chains were all obtained from the same sample, sequenced in a study. Tregs were sorted as CD4+CD25+CD127-/low cells. TCRdb used MiXCR to reprocess the 5' RACE reads, holding one entry per CDR3 protein. There are roughly 45,000 distinct CDR3 sequences in the sample; roughly a fifth occur only once, and less than 5% lies in the top ten. Sequences were obtained from Tregs sorted from blood. The receptors were sampled from a female donor with breast cancer.

This chain joins TRBV10-1 and TRBJ2-7; 13 nucleotides line up with TRBD2. The CDR3 sequence is 15 residues long. The J segment lost 5 bases and the V segment lost 4 bases, leaving 5 bases of the junction unmatched. In germline, CDR1 is WNHNN, CDR2 SYGVQD (reference sequence). The CDR3 DNA sequence: TGCGCCAGCAGTGGGGGACTAGCGGGACAACACGAGCAGTACTTC. This gives the protein CASSGGLAGQHEQYF.

The chain has TRBV10-3 and TRBJ2-3, with 7 nucleotides matching TRBD2. The trim removed 10 bases at V and 0 bases at J, leaving 7 bases unmatched. The CDR3 is 14 residues long. CDR1 is ENHRY, CDR2 SYGVKD, per germline. The CDR3 loop is CASSSGPSTDTQYF. The CDR3 DNA reads TGTGCCAGCTCTAGCGGACCTAGCACAGATACGCAGTATTTT.

The chain employs TRBV6-1 and TRBJ2-2; D is ambiguous. CDR1 is MNHNS, CDR2 SASEGT, per germline. The CDR3 contains 12 residues. With 7 bases removed from V and 7 bases from J, the gap between germline ends came to 10 bases. The CDR3 loop is CASKAPGGELFF. The CDR3 DNA is TGTGCCAGCAAGGCGCCAGGCGGGGAGCTGTTTTTT.

Remarks on this clonotype: The junction does not match germline at one end; this may be a read error. The V and J genes are TRBV15 and TRBJ2-1; 8 bases align to TRBD1. The germline V gene encodes CDR1 LNHNV and CDR2 YYDKDF (reference sequence). The CDR3 is 15 amino acids. The DNA of the CDR3 is TGTGCCGCCAGCAGAGAGAGGGGACAGGCCAATGAGCAGTTCTTC. Its translation: CAASRERGQANEQFF.

In this sample, this clonotype turned up a few times. A much bigger clone sits one base away, suggesting this may be a read error. J is TRBJ2-1 and V is TRBV12-3 or TRBV12-4; D might be TRBD1 (5 bases). The CDR3 loop spans 11 amino acids. CDR3 sequence reads: CTSSQGMEQFF. CDR3 bases: TGTACCAGCAGCCAGGGAATGGAGCAGTTCTTC.